This T cell receptor (beta chain) was documented in a study of cytomegalovirus exposure and HLA in healthy donors. General study results and limits: 150 to 200 TCR beta chains were listed as cytomegalovirus-associated. Within the 120 validation repertoires, first-cohort TCR clusters tended to co-occur, according to a later analysis. Rare TCR sequences predominated, though certain public TCRs were found in many donors. It was reportedly the case that the classifier diagnosed cytomegalovirus status with high specificity and sensitivity.

This CDR3 is 13 amino acids long. Losses at the gene ends were 7 bases for V and 6 bases for J; bases not matched to a gene: 9. Germline-derived CDR1 and CDR2 are MDHEN and SYDVKM. This clone has a single count. Antigen unknown. TCRdb keeps only in-frame clones here, not all; method: immunoSEQ multiplex PCR. The repertoire holds 98,000 or so clones, with approximately 85% as singletons. Sequencing was carried out using PBMCs. J is TRBJ2-7 and V is TRBV28, with 7 bases fitting TRBD2. This clonotype originated in a woman under 30 in good health and CMV-seronegative. The CDR3 bases are TGTGCCAGCACCGCAGCGGGGCGGGGCGAGCAGTACTTC. Translated, it gives CASTAAGRGEQYF.